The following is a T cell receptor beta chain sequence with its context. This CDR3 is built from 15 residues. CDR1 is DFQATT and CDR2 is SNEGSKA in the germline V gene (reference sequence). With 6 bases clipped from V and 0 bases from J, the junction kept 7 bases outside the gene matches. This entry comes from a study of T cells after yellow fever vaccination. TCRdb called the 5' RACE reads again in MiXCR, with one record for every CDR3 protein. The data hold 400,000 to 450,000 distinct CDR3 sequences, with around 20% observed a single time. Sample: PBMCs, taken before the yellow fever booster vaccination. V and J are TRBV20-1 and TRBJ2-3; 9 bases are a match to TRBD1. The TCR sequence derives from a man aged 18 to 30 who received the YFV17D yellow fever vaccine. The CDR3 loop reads CSAHRGTGSTDTQYF. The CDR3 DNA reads TGCAGTGCCCACAGGGGGACAGGGAGCACAGATACGCAGTATTTT.